These 10 T cell receptor beta chains were all obtained from the same sample, sequenced in a study of cytomegalovirus exposure and HLA in healthy donors. This PCR relied on a set of 60 Vbeta primers and 13 Jbeta primers. The protocol was immunoSEQ multiplex PCR, while the TCRdb copy is restricted to in-frame clones and leaves out a portion. The sample holds some 40,000 clones, roughly 74% seen once. Sequencing was performed on PBMCs. Receptor source: a man aged 25-45 years in good health and CMV-seronegative.

V is TRBV6-6 and J is TRBJ1-6; D might be TRBD1 (6 bases). Trimming shortened V by 0 bases and J by 6 bases, and 6 bases separated the two germline ends. Germline assignment: CDR1 MNHNY and CDR2 SVGAGI (reference sequence). The CDR3 consists of 14 residues. The CDR3: CASSYSTGNSPLHF. CDR3 nucleotides: TGTGCCAGCAGTTACTCGACAGGTAATTCACCCCTCCACTTT.

J is TRBJ2-1 and V is TRBV5-1; 8 bases agree with TRBD2. The CDR3 loop spans 15 amino acids. Germline CDR1 is SGHRS and CDR2 is YFSETQ. V was pared by 0 bases and J by 6 bases, with 5 bases of the junction left unmatched. CDR3 protein: CASSLARTSTNEQFF. CDR3 nucleotide sequence: TGCGCCAGCAGCTTGGCTCGGACTAGCACCAATGAGCAGTTCTTC.

V usage is TRBV25-1 and J usage is TRBJ2-3, with 12 bases identical to TRBD2. Trimming at V came to 0 bases and at J to 2 bases, leaving 3 bases not matched to a gene. The germline V gene has CDR1 MGHDK and CDR2 SYGVNS. This CDR3 is 17 amino acids long. The DNA of the CDR3 is TGTGCCAGCAGTGAATATGGACTAGCGGGGAACACAGATACGCAGTATTTT. Translation gives CASSEYGLAGNTDTQYF.

The V call is TRBV27, the J call TRBJ2-1, with D possibly being TRBD1 (6 bases). V was shortened by 7 bases and J by 8 bases, with 12 bases between the two germline ends. CDR3 length equals 12 residues. The germline V gene has CDR1 MNHEY and CDR2 SMNVEV (reference sequence). The CDR3 loop is CASMGAGYEQFF. CDR3 nucleotide sequence: TGTGCCAGCATGGGGGCCGGGTATGAGCAGTTCTTC.

This clone was seen a handful of times. This rearrangement joins TRBV4-1 to TRBJ2-7; 7 bases map to TRBD1. CDR1 is MGHRA and CDR2 is YSYEKL in the germline V gene. With V trimmed by 3 bases and J by 3 bases, 8 bases remained unmatched. CDR3 length: 15 residues. For the CDR3, the DNA is TGCGCCAGCAGCCAGGGACAGACTCTCGTCTACGAGCAGTACTTC. Translation gives CASSQGQTLVYEQYF.

Comments on this clone: One end of the junction fails to match germline, which may point to a read error. The chain carries TRBV7-9 and TRBJ2-7, with 7 nucleotides matching TRBD2. Germline V gene sequence: CDR1 SEHNR, CDR2 FQNEAQ (reference sequence). There are 18 residues in the CDR3. In nucleotides, the CDR3 is TGTTCCAGCAGCCACAACTCCCGGGACTACCGAGACTACTACGAGCAGTACTTC. Protein: CSSSHNSRDYRDYYEQYF.

Note on this clone: One end of the junction is discordant with germline, which a read error may explain. This sample also contains other DNA sequences that code for the same CDR3. This sequence joins TRBV28 and TRBJ2-1; possible D gene TRBD2, 6 bases. The germline V gene encodes CDR1 MDHEN and CDR2 SYDVKM. This CDR3 is built from 14 residues. The DNA of the CDR3 is TGCGCCAGCAGTTCTAGCGTTTCCTACAATGAGCAGTTCTTC. Translation: CASSSSVSYNEQFF. Full variable domain (missing parts from reference TRBV28 and TRBJ2-1): DVKVTQSSRYLVKRTGEKVFLECVQDMDHENMFWYRQDPGLGLRLIYFSYDVKMKEKGDIPEGYSVSREKKERFSLILESASTNQTSMYLCASSSSVSYNEQFFGPGTRLTVL.

The chain uses TRBV7-2 and TRBJ2-7; 7 nucleotides line up with TRBD1. Germline values: CDR1 SGHTA, CDR2 FQGNSA. The CDR3 has 13 amino acids. V was pared by 8 bases and J by 4 bases, with 8 bases of the junction left unmatched. The CDR3 reads CASGVDRDYEQYF. The CDR3 bases are TGTGCCAGCGGAGTAGACAGGGATTACGAGCAGTACTTC.

J is TRBJ1-4 and V is TRBV18; 8 nucleotides match TRBD1. Trimming at V came to 2 bases and at J to 8 bases, leaving 7 bases not matched to a gene. CDR1 is KGHSH, CDR2 LQKENI, per germline. CDR3 length: 15 amino acids. The CDR3 coding sequence is TGTGCCAGCTCACCAGGGGGACAGGCTGACGAAAAACTGTTTTTT. Its protein product is CASSPGGQADEKLFF.

The rearrangement joins TRBV30 to TRBJ1-2, with D possibly matching TRBD1 (5 bases). Between the trimmed V and J ends, which lost 0 bases and 4 bases, there was a span of 6 bases. The CDR3 runs to 12 residues. Germline CDR1 GTSNPN, CDR2 SVGIG (reference sequence). The CDR3 nucleotides read TGTGCCTGGAGTGTACAGGCCTATGGCTACACCTTC. The encoded protein is CAWSVQAYGYTF.